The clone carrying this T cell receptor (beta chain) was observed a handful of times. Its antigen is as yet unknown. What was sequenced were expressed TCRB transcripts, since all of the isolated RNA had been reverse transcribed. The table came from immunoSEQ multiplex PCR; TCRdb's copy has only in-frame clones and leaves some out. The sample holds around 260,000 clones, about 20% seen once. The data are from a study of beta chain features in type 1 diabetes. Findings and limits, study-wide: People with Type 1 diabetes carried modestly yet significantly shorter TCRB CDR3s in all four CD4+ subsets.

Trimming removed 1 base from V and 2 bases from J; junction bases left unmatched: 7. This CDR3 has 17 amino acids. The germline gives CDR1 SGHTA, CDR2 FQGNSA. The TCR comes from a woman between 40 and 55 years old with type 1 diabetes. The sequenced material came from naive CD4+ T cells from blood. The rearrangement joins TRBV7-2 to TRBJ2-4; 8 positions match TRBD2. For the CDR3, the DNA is TGTGCCAGCAGCTTAGTAGGTGCGGGAGGACCCAAAAACATTCAGTACTTC. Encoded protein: CASSLVGAGGPKNIQYF.